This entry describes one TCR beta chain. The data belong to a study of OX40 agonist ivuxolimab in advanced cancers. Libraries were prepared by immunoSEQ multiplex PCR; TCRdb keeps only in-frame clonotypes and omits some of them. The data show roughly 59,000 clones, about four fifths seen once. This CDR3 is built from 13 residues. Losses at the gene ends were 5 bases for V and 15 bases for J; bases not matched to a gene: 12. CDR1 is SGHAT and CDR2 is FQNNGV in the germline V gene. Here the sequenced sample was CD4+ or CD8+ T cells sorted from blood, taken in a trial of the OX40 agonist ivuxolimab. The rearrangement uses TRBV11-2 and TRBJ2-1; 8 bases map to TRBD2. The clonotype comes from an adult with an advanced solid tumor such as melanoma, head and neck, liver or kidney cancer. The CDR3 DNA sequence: TGTGCCAGCAGCGGCAGCCGGGGGGGGGCGTCGTTCTTC. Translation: CASSGSRGGASFF. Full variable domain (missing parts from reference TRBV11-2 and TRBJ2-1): EAGVAQSPRYKIIEKRQSVAFWCNPISGHATLYWYQQILGQGPKLLIQFQNNGVVDDSQLPKDRFSAERLKGVDSTLKIQPAKLEDSAVYLCASSGSRGGASFFGPGTRLTVL.